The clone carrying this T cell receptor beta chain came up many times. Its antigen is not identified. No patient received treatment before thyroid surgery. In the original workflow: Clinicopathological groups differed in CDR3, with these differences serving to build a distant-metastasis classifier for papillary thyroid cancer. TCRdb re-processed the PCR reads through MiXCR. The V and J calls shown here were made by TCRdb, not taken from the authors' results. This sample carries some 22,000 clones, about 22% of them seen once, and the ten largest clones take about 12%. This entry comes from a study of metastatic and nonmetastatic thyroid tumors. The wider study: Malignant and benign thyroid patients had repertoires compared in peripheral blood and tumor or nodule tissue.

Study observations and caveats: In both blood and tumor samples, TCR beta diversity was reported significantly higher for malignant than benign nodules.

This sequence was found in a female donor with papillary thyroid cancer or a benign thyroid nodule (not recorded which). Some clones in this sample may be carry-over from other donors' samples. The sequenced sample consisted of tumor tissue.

CDR3 amino acids: CASSQGFRGETQYF. The DNA for the CDR3 is TGTGCCAGCAGCCAAGGTTTCAGGGGAGAGACCCAGTACTTC. The gene calls are TRBV14 and TRBJ2-5; a weak D match, TRBD1 (6 bases). Trimming took off 1 base at V and 4 bases at J, with 10 bases between the two ends. The CDR3 covers 14 residues. Per the germline V gene, CDR1 is SGHDN and CDR2 is FVKESK.